One T cell receptor (beta chain) is described in this entry. TCRdb's copy holds only in-frame clones and misses some; the assay was immunoSEQ multiplex PCR. The repertoire consists of about 100,000 clones, with 91% occurring once and the leading ten covering about 0.51%. This entry comes from a study of OX40 agonist ivuxolimab in advanced cancers. The source material was CD4+ or CD8+ T cells sorted from blood, sampled in a trial of the OX40 agonist ivuxolimab. This TCR derives from an adult with an advanced solid tumor such as melanoma, head and neck, liver or kidney cancer.

The CDR3 nucleotides are TGTGCCAGCAGTCAGAGTGGGAGAAGTGGCTACACCTTC. It specifies CASSQSGRSGYTF. This rearrangement joins TRBV28 to TRBJ1-2; no clear D gene. The germline CDR1 and CDR2 sequences are MDHEN and SYDVKM. The V and J ends lost 5 bases and 7 bases respectively, with 14 bases between them. The CDR3 has 13 residues.